These 28 T cell receptor beta chains were all obtained from the same sample, sequenced in a study of CD8 T cells in ankylosing spondylitis. TCRdb re-called the 5' RACE reads through MiXCR, storing one row per CDR3 protein. The sample yields some 250,000 distinct CDR3 sequences, about 9.1% seen once. Material: blood, either unsorted or a sorted T cell fraction (not recorded which). All receptors derive from a male donor with ankylosing spondylitis or in good health (not recorded which).

The V gene is TRBV2, the J gene TRBJ2-5, with D perhaps matching TRBD1 or TRBD2 (5 bases each). The germline CDR1 and CDR2 sequences are SNHLY and FYNNEI. This CDR3 has 14 amino acids. The V gene lost 4 bases and the J gene lost 2 bases, with 11 bases spanning the gap. CDR3 region: CASSVHRTQETQYF. The CDR3, as DNA: TGTGCCAGCAGTGTCCACAGGACTCAAGAGACCCAGTACTTC.

This clonotype has ten or more counts. V usage is TRBV12-3 or TRBV12-4 and J usage is TRBJ1-1; no definite D call. V shed 5 bases and J shed 4 bases, with 11 bases lying between them. This CDR3 comprises 13 residues. CDR3 sequence reads: CASSSTGLTEAFF. CDR3 bases: TGTGCCAGCAGTAGTACCGGGCTCACTGAAGCTTTCTTT.

This clonotype was found many times. The CDR3 loop is CASKLRDTLNTGELFF. The DNA of the CDR3 is TGTGCCAGCAAACTCCGGGACACCCTAAACACCGGGGAGCTGTTTTTT. The rearrangement links TRBV7-2 to TRBJ2-2, with D possibly being TRBD1 (6 bases). The germline gives CDR1 SGHTA, CDR2 FQGNSA. The CDR3 is made up of 16 amino acids. The V and J ends lost 7 bases and 2 bases respectively, with 17 bases between them.

This clonotype was detected only a few times. The chain is built from TRBV6-2 or TRBV6-3 and TRBJ1-1, with D hard to call. The CDR3 runs to 14 residues. V dropped 6 bases and J dropped 1 base, with 12 bases sitting between them. Germline V gene lookup returns CDR1 MNHEY and CDR2 SVGEGT. The CDR3 coding sequence is TGTGCCAGCAGCCCCCGGCGGGGGAACACTGAAGCTTTCTTT. This encodes CASSPRRGNTEAFF.

This clonotype was found many times. The chain couples TRBV19 to TRBJ2-2; D is perhaps TRBD1 (6 bases). The CDR3 sequence is 12 residues long. The germline CDR1 and CDR2 sequences are LNHDA and SQIVND (reference sequence). V was pared by 6 bases and J by 6 bases, with 8 bases between. In DNA form, the CDR3 reads TGTGCCAGTAGCCGACAGGCCGGGGAGCTGTTTTTT. Translation gives CASSRQAGELFF.

The genes are TRBV4-3 and TRBJ2-2; D is possibly TRBD2 (5 bases). The CDR3 is made up of 15 amino acids. V was shortened by 0 bases and J by 8 bases, with 13 bases between the two germline ends. Germline V gene lookup returns CDR1 LGHNA and CDR2 YSLEER. CDR3 protein: CASSQESLSGGELFF. As DNA, the CDR3 is TGCGCCAGCAGCCAAGAATCGCTGTCGGGAGGGGAGCTGTTTTTT.

By frequency in the sample, this clonotype is medium-sized. The rearrangement uses TRBV7-8 and TRBJ1-1, with TRBD1 matching over 8 bases. This CDR3 is built from 14 residues. V lost 3 bases to trimming and J lost 6 bases; unmatched junction nucleotides: 6. Germline V gene lookup returns CDR1 SGHVS and CDR2 FQNEAQ. CDR3 sequence: CASSFGDRRAEAFF. CDR3 DNA sequence: TGTGCCAGCAGCTTCGGGGACAGGCGGGCTGAAGCTTTCTTT.

This clonotype was recorded many times. The V call is TRBV5-8, the J call TRBJ1-1; maybe TRBD1 (6 bases). V lost 2 bases, J lost 2 bases, and 19 bases lay in between. The CDR3 has 17 residues. Germline values: CDR1 SGHTS, CDR2 YDEGEE. CDR3 sequence reads: CASSLESILGGNTEAFF. The CDR3 region has the DNA TGTGCCAGCAGCTTAGAATCGATCCTAGGGGGAAACACTGAAGCTTTCTTT.

The genes are TRBV6-1 and TRBJ2-5; 7 nucleotides agree with TRBD2. Looked up from germline, CDR1 is MNHNS and CDR2 is SASEGT. This CDR3 is 17 amino acids long. The ends lost 0 bases at V and 5 bases at J; junction bases unmatched: 12. For the CDR3, the DNA is TGTGCCAGCAGTGAAGCTCGGGGGGTCCCAAAGAAGGAGACCCAGTACTTC. It translates to CASSEARGVPKKETQYF.

Ten or more counts support this clonotype. The J gene is TRBJ1-1, the V gene TRBV3-1, with 7 bases fitting TRBD1. In germline, CDR1 is LGHDT, CDR2 YNNKEL (reference sequence). CDR3 length equals 16 residues. The V gene end was trimmed by 3 bases and the J gene end by 2 bases; junction bases not matched to a gene: 9. The CDR3 coding sequence is TGTGCCAGCAGCCAGGATCCGACAGGGTTCAACACTGAAGCTTTCTTT. Translation gives CASSQDPTGFNTEAFF.

The chain uses TRBV30 and TRBJ1-5; D is uncertain. Trimming removed 3 bases at V and 9 bases at J, with 12 bases between. There are 12 residues in the CDR3. CDR1 is GTSNPN, CDR2 SVGIG, per germline (reference sequence). CDR3 region: CAWSDGKGPQHF. The CDR3 DNA follows: TGTGCCTGGAGCGACGGGAAAGGGCCCCAGCATTTT.

This chain connects TRBV24-1 to TRBJ2-3; D remains unclear. This CDR3 is built from 13 residues. The germline CDR1 and CDR2 sequences are KGHDR and SFDVKD. Between the trimmed V and J ends, which lost 4 bases and 6 bases, there was a span of 10 bases. The chain's CDR3 is CATSEGSYDTQYF. The CDR3 bases are TGTGCCACCAGTGAGGGGTCCTACGATACGCAGTATTTT.

This clonotype occurred many times. V gene TRBV7-2 combines with J gene TRBJ2-7; D remains unclear. This CDR3 contains 15 residues. V was clipped by 5 bases and J by 0 bases, with 14 bases between them. Germline assignment: CDR1 SGHTA and CDR2 FQGNSA. The CDR3 sequence: CASSPEVVDSYEQYF. DNA of the CDR3: TGTGCCAGCAGCCCCGAGGTGGTGGACTCCTACGAGCAGTACTTC.

This clonotype was counted many times. Relative to the germline gene, one junction end is altered; a read error may explain this. The chain recombines TRBV7-9 with TRBJ2-5, with D possibly matching TRBD2 (6 bases). This CDR3 is built from 13 residues. Germline V CDR1 and CDR2: SEHNR, FQNEAQ (reference sequence). CDR3 loop: CASSLAIGETQYF. The CDR3 nucleotides are TGTGCCAGCAGCCTAGCGATCGGAGAGACCCAGTACTTC.

This clonotype has ten or more counts. This chain links TRBV20-1 with TRBJ2-3; 12 bases map to TRBD2. V dropped 7 bases and J dropped 1; count of bases not matched to a gene: 9. The CDR3 consists of 16 residues. Germline V CDR1 and CDR2: DFQATT, SNEGSKA (reference sequence). Here the CDR3 reads CSVEVRLAGGTDTQYF. CDR3 sequence (DNA): TGCAGTGTTGAAGTACGACTAGCGGGGGGCACAGATACGCAGTATTTT.

This clonotype has ten or more counts. This chain joins TRBV5-1 and TRBJ1-1, with D hard to call. CDR1 is SGHRS, CDR2 YFSETQ, per germline. V lost 2 bases and J lost 0, with 8 bases in between. The CDR3 is 14 amino acids. CDR3 coding DNA: TGCGCCAGCAGCTTTTCGGATATGAACACTGAAGCTTTCTTT. Protein product: CASSFSDMNTEAFF.

This clonotype has just a few counts. In DNA, the CDR3 is TGCGCCAGCAGCCAAAAACCGGGACAGGGTTCGGACACCATATATTTT. Encoded protein: CASSQKPGQGSDTIYF. The gene calls are TRBV4-3 and TRBJ1-3; 9 bases line up with TRBD1. V was clipped by 2 bases and J by 8 bases; unmatched bases: 10. The CDR3 has 16 residues. CDR1 and CDR2 (germline): LGHNA, YSLEER.

At least ten counts were recorded for this clonotype. The genes are TRBV5-6 and TRBJ2-7, with D hard to call. The germline CDR1 and CDR2 sequences are SGHDT and YYEEEE. Trimming removed 1 base at V and 0 bases at J, with 8 bases between. This CDR3 has 14 residues. Here the CDR3 reads CASSLKGSSYEQYF. The CDR3 DNA sequence: TGTGCCAGCAGCTTGAAGGGAAGCTCCTACGAGCAGTACTTC.

The chain carries TRBV20-1 and TRBJ1-5, with 9 bases aligning to TRBD1. This CDR3 has 15 amino acids. CDR1 DFQATT and CDR2 SNEGSKA come from the germline V gene (reference sequence). V trimming: 1 base; J trimming: 5 bases; junction bases outside the gene matches: 6. Here the CDR3 DNA reads TGCAGTGCTAGAGTTGGGACAGGGATTTATCAGCCCCAGCATTTT. As protein: CSARVGTGIYQPQHF.

This sequence joins TRBV4-2 and TRBJ2-5, with TRBD2 identical over 8 bases. Germline V gene data show CDR1 as LGHNA and CDR2 as YNFKEQ. The CDR3 is 15 amino acids. With 0 bases clipped from V and 4 bases from J, the junction kept 4 bases outside the gene matches. CDR3 amino acids: CASSQEVGLGETQYF. For the CDR3, the DNA is TGTGCCAGCAGCCAAGAGGTGGGACTAGGAGAGACCCAGTACTTC.

This clonotype was counted at least ten times. This chain's CDR3 is CASSPRDYPNYEQYF. The CDR3 DNA sequence: TGTGCCAGCAGCCCACGGGACTACCCGAACTACGAGCAGTACTTC. The J gene is TRBJ2-7, the V gene TRBV7-2; 7 bases are a match to TRBD2. Germline CDR1 SGHTA, CDR2 FQGNSA. The trim removed 5 bases at V and 3 bases at J, leaving 10 bases unmatched. This CDR3 has 15 amino acids.

This clonotype was detected only a few times. This chain uses TRBV7-2 with TRBJ1-2; no reliable D call. The germline CDR1 and CDR2 sequences are SGHTA and FQGNSA. The CDR3 has 14 amino acids. Trimming pared 7 bases from V and 4 bases from J, leaving 16 bases between. CDR3 residues: CASKPTPFFYGYTF. The CDR3 DNA sequence: TGTGCCAGCAAGCCCACCCCTTTTTTCTATGGCTACACCTTC.

This clonotype came up many times. V usage is TRBV5-1 and J usage is TRBJ1-1; 10 bases agree with TRBD1. Germline V gene sequence: CDR1 SGHRS, CDR2 YFSETQ. This CDR3 has 14 residues. With V trimmed by 1 base and J by 4 bases, 1 base remained unmatched. The CDR3 DNA follows: TGCGCCAGCAGCTTGTGGACAGGGGGCACTGAAGCTTTCTTT. It is translated as CASSLWTGGTEAFF.

The genes are TRBV12-3 or TRBV12-4 and TRBJ2-5; 8 bases match TRBD2. This CDR3 comprises 13 residues. V shed 5 bases, J shed 5 bases, and the junction held 4 bases outside the gene matches. CDR3 bases: TGTGCCAGCAGTAGACTAGCGCGGGAGACCCAGTACTTC. Translating it yields CASSRLARETQYF.

In this sample, this clonotype turned up many times. The chain links TRBV20-1 to TRBJ2-7; 13 nucleotides agree with TRBD2. CDR3 length: 14 residues. V lost 5 bases and J lost 3; bases outside the gene matches: 4. Per the germline V gene, CDR1 is DFQATT and CDR2 is SNEGSKA (reference sequence). CDR3 nucleotide sequence: TGCAGTGCTTCACTAGCGGGGGGGGACTACGAGCAGTACTTC. This translates into CSASLAGGDYEQYF.

This clonotype has a count of ten or more. The chain couples TRBV7-9 to TRBJ2-3; the D is unclear. CDR3 size: 15 residues. The germline gives CDR1 SEHNR, CDR2 FQNEAQ (reference sequence). The V and J ends lost 1 base and 1 base respectively, with 9 bases between them. The DNA for the CDR3 is TGTGCCAGCAGCTTAGGAACAGCAGGCACAGATACGCAGTATTTT. This sequence encodes CASSLGTAGTDTQYF.

This clonotype was seen many times. CDR3 loop: CASSLLGLSTEAFF. The DNA for the CDR3 is TGTGCCAGCAGCTTACTCGGACTTTCCACTGAAGCTTTCTTT. The gene calls are TRBV7-8 and TRBJ1-1; no clear D gene. V lost 2 bases and J 4 bases, leaving 11 bases between the germline ends. The CDR3 has 14 residues. Per the germline V gene, CDR1 is SGHVS and CDR2 is FQNEAQ.

The chain is built from TRBV5-1 and TRBJ2-2, with D perhaps matching TRBD2 (6 bases). The germline V gene has CDR1 SGHRS and CDR2 YFSETQ. Trimming pared 0 bases from V and 6 bases from J, leaving 9 bases between. The CDR3 runs 14 residues. CDR3 region: CASSLAGAAGELFF. CDR3 nucleotides: TGCGCCAGCAGCTTGGCGGGAGCCGCCGGGGAGCTGTTTTTT. The variable domain in full, with the rest retrieved from reference TRBV5-1 and TRBJ2-2, is KAGVTQTPRYLIKTRGQQVTLSCSPISGHRSVSWYQQTPGQGLQFLFEYFSETQRNKGNFPGRFSGRQFSNSRSEMNVSTLELGDSALYLCASSLAGAAGELFFGEGSRLTVL.